These 18 T cell receptor beta chains came from one sample sequenced in a study of CD8+ T cells in alopecia areata. Treatment in this sample: oral pan-JAK inhibitor, 5-10 mg twice daily. The authors extracted RNA and reverse transcribed it into cDNA as the sequencing template. Clones were sequenced by immunoSEQ multiplex PCR, and TCRdb holds only the in-frame ones, with some missing. The data contain 95,000 to 100,000 clones, 50% to 60% of them singletons. The material sequenced was CD8+ T cells sorted from blood, taken at approximately week 60, from a patient treated with tofacitinib. These receptors were collected from a human donor with alopecia areata.

The genes are TRBV19 and TRBJ1-5, with D unclear. Germline V gene lookup returns CDR1 LNHDA and CDR2 SQIVND (reference sequence). The V gene lost 2 bases and the J gene lost 0 bases, with 8 bases spanning the gap. The CDR3 runs to 15 residues. The CDR3 DNA sequence: TGTGCCAGTAGTATATGGGATTATAGCAATCAGCCCCAGCATTTT. Encoded protein: CASSIWDYSNQPQHF.

This sequence joins TRBV9 and TRBJ2-2; D could derive from TRBD1 or TRBD2 (7 bases each). The germline V gene has CDR1 SGDLS and CDR2 YYNGEE. V lost 2 bases and J lost 7, with 18 bases in between. The CDR3 spans 16 residues. CDR3 coding DNA: TGTGCCAGCAGCGTGGAGAGCGGGGCAGGGGGCGGGGAGCTGTTTTTT. Translating gives CASSVESGAGGGELFF. Combining the CDR3 with reference TRBV9 and TRBJ2-2 gives the whole variable domain DSGVTQTPKHLITATGQRVTLRCSPRSGDLSVYWYQQSLDQGLQFLIQYYNGEERAKGNILERFSAQQFPDLHSELNLSSLELGDSALYFCASSVESGAGGGELFFGEGSRLTVL.

The chain joins TRBV5-6 to TRBJ2-6; the D gene is possibly TRBD1 (6 bases). CDR3 length: 17 amino acids. Germline V CDR1 and CDR2: SGHDT, YYEEEE. The ends were cut back, 4 bases at V and 2 bases at J, with 16 bases in the middle. This CDR3 reads CASSPGTGMTGANVLTF. The CDR3 nucleotides are TGTGCCAGCAGCCCTGGTACAGGGATGACTGGGGCCAACGTCCTGACTTTC. The entire variable domain, with the rest obtained from reference TRBV5-6 and TRBJ2-6, is as follows: DAGVTQSPTHLIKTRGQQVTLRCSPKSGHDTVSWYQQALGQGPQFIFQYYEEEERQRGNFPDRFSGHQFPNYSSELNVNALLLGDSALYLCASSPGTGMTGANVLTFGAGSRLTVL.

The V call is TRBV2, the J call TRBJ2-3; possible D gene TRBD1, 6 bases. Trimming removed 4 bases at V and 2 bases at J, with 13 bases between. Germline CDR1 and CDR2: SNHLY and FYNNEI. The CDR3 covers 15 residues. Written as DNA, the CDR3 is TGTGCCAGCAGTGTAGGACAGCCTTACACAGATACGCAGTATTTT. The encoded protein is CASSVGQPYTDTQYF. The full variable domain, in which reference TRBV2 and TRBJ2-3 provide the parts outside the CDR3, is EPEVTQTPSHQVTQMGQEVILRCVPISNHLYFYWYRQILGQKVEFLVSFYNNEISEKSEIFDDQFSVERPDGSNFTLKIRSTKLEDSAMYFCASSVGQPYTDTQYFGPGTRLTVL.

This clone was counted only a few times. The chain combines TRBV2 with TRBJ2-7; TRBD1 agrees at 7 bases. Germline lookup yields CDR1 SNHLY and CDR2 FYNNEI. V dropped 10 bases and J dropped 3; count of bases not matched to a gene: 9. CDR3 length: 13 amino acids. This CDR3 is CAISRTGDYEQYF. The CDR3 coding sequence is TGTGCCATCTCCCGGACAGGAGACTACGAGCAGTACTTC.

This clone appeared a few times. The rearrangement uses TRBV30 and TRBJ1-1; 8 nucleotides agree with TRBD1. The CDR3 length is 15 residues. With 1 base clipped from V and 1 base from J, the junction kept 5 bases outside the gene matches. Germline-derived CDR1 and CDR2 are GTSNPN and SVGIG (reference sequence). The CDR3 nucleotides are TGTGCCTGGAGTGCAGCGGACAGGGAGAACACTGAAGCTTTCTTT. Its translation: CAWSAADRENTEAFF.

The chain carries TRBV2 and TRBJ2-2; a possible D gene is TRBD1 (6 bases). Germline CDR1 is SNHLY and CDR2 is FYNNEI. V lost 10 bases and J 2 bases, leaving 14 bases between the germline ends. The CDR3 spans 14 residues. The DNA of the CDR3 is TGTGCCAAGAGGAGCAGGGGAAACACCGGGGAGCTGTTTTTT. Protein sequence: CAKRSRGNTGELFF.

The gene calls are TRBV19 and TRBJ2-3; 13 bases agree with TRBD2. V lost 5 bases to trimming and J lost 2 bases; unmatched junction nucleotides: 7. The CDR3 covers 17 residues. Germline values: CDR1 LNHDA, CDR2 SQIVND (reference sequence). CDR3 nucleotide sequence: TGTGCCAGTAGTCCTGGACTAGCGGGGGCGTTCACAGATACGCAGTATTTT. Its protein product is CASSPGLAGAFTDTQYF.

The chain uses TRBV20-1 and TRBJ2-5; D is uncertain. The germline V gene has CDR1 DFQATT and CDR2 SNEGSKA (reference sequence). Trimming stripped 4 bases from V and 5 bases from J, with 5 bases between. The CDR3 covers 10 residues. CDR3 amino acids: CSATRETQYF. CDR3 coding DNA: TGCAGTGCTACACGGGAGACCCAGTACTTC.

The chain couples TRBV4-2 to TRBJ2-3; 10 nucleotides match TRBD2. Germline-derived CDR1 and CDR2 are LGHNA and YNFKEQ. The CDR3 loop spans 16 amino acids. V was clipped by 2 bases and J by 5 bases; unmatched bases: 7. The CDR3 DNA reads TGTGCCAGCAGCCAACAGCGGGGGGGCGCGCAAGATACGCAGTATTTT. It translates to CASSQQRGGAQDTQYF.

This chain connects TRBV5-1 to TRBJ2-7; TRBD2 aligns across 7 bases. Germline V gene sequence: CDR1 SGHRS, CDR2 YFSETQ. The trim removed 6 bases at V and 7 bases at J, leaving 7 bases unmatched. The CDR3 is 12 amino acids. The DNA for the CDR3 is TGCGCCAGCACCCTTGGAGCGGGGGAGCAGTACTTC. This translates into CASTLGAGEQYF.

The J gene is TRBJ2-3, the V gene TRBV5-1; possible D gene TRBD1, 5 bases. V shed 4 bases and J shed 4 bases, with 19 bases lying between them. Germline V CDR1 and CDR2: SGHRS, YFSETQ. There are 16 residues in the CDR3. This CDR3 is CASSPGFGARSDTQYF. CDR3 DNA: TGCGCCAGCAGCCCCGGGTTTGGGGCCCGCTCAGATACGCAGTATTTT.

A few counts support this clone. The J gene is TRBJ2-3, the V gene TRBV7-8, with 11 bases identical to TRBD2. V shed 0 bases, J shed 0 bases, and the junction held 8 bases outside the gene matches. The CDR3 totals 19 residues. The germline V gene encodes CDR1 SGHVS and CDR2 FQNEAQ. The CDR3 reads CASSLALSGGATSTDTQYF. DNA for the CDR3: TGTGCCAGCAGCTTAGCGCTTAGCGGGGGGGCAACTAGCACAGATACGCAGTATTTT.

This rearrangement joins TRBV7-8 to TRBJ1-2; D gene ambiguous. Germline CDR1 and CDR2: SGHVS and FQNEAQ. V was cut by 2 bases and J by 2 bases, with 6 bases left in between. This CDR3 comprises 13 residues. CDR3 residues: CASSLSENYGYTF. The CDR3, as DNA: TGTGCCAGCAGCTTATCGGAGAACTATGGCTACACCTTC.

J is TRBJ1-2 and V is TRBV7-9; D possibly corresponds to TRBD1 (6 bases). Trimming took off 8 bases at V and 1 base at J, with 11 bases between the two ends. This CDR3 has 13 amino acids. The germline CDR1 and CDR2 sequences are SEHNR and FQNEAQ (reference sequence). DNA for the CDR3: TGTGCCAGCTCGCCAGGGGATAACTATGGCTACACCTTC. Amino acids: CASSPGDNYGYTF.

This chain uses TRBV2 with TRBJ2-1; 11 positions agree with TRBD2. Trimming took 7 bases from V and 9 from J; bases not matched to a gene: 14. The CDR3 is 16 amino acids. CDR1 is SNHLY, CDR2 FYNNEI, per germline. CDR3 DNA: TGTGCCAGCATGGAGGATAGCGGGGGGGCCCTTCTTGAGCAGTTCTTC. Amino acids: CASMEDSGGALLEQFF.

The genes are TRBV6-1 and TRBJ2-7; D ambiguous. Trimming stripped 3 bases from V and 3 bases from J, with 15 bases between. Germline CDR1 and CDR2: MNHNS and SASEGT. The CDR3 consists of 15 residues. CDR3 DNA sequence: TGTGCCAGCAGTGAGGTACAGAGCCTCCGCTACGAGCAGTACTTC. It translates to CASSEVQSLRYEQYF.

This chain connects TRBV2 to TRBJ2-5; 10 nucleotides line up with TRBD2. The junction had 5 bases not matched to a gene; V was cut back by 1 base and J by 3 bases. The CDR3 runs 16 residues. Germline lookup yields CDR1 SNHLY and CDR2 FYNNEI. The CDR3 here is CASSEGSGGAEETQYF. For the CDR3, the DNA is TGTGCCAGCAGTGAAGGAAGCGGGGGGGCCGAAGAGACCCAGTACTTC.